This is a list of T cell receptor beta chains from one sample in a study of CD8+ T cells in alopecia areata. Some clones are missing from TCRdb's copy, which holds only in-frame ones; the method was immunoSEQ multiplex PCR. Of approximately 200,000 clones in the sample, 50% to 60% are singletons; the top ten hold around 0.69%. The specimen comprised CD4+ T cells sorted from blood, sampled at week 4, from a patient treated with tofacitinib. The origin of the receptors is a human donor with alopecia areata. Both conserved end residues are part of each CDR3. Each record gives: D gene, J gene, clone size, V gene, CDR3 protein, CDR3 DNA. D genes are given only for firm matches. Not all rows give a size; the values are once, few, many and, for expanded clones, a class.

TRBD1 TRBJ1-5 NA TRBV19 CASSVTGGGQPQHF TGTGCCAGTAGTGTGACAGGGGGCGGGCAGCCCCAGCATTTT
NA TRBJ2-5 NA TRBV30 CAWSKRAGWQETQYF TGTGCCTGGAGTAAAAGGGCAGGGTGGCAAGAGACCCAGTACTTC
TRBD2 TRBJ2-1 few TRBV7-2 CASSLAPSGSRYNEQFF TGTGCCAGCAGCTTAGCGCCTAGCGGGAGTCGGTATAATGAGCAGTTCTTC
NA TRBJ2-7 few TRBV23-1 CASSQSCPAKGSHSYEQYF TGCGCCAGCAGTCAATCGTGCCCCGCGAAGGGGTCCCATTCCTACGAGCAGTACTTC
NA TRBJ1-6 few TRBV4-3 CASSQDEFYNSPLHF TGCGCCAGCAGCCAAGATGAATTTTATAATTCACCCCTCCACTTT
TRBD1 TRBJ1-1 NA TRBV6-1 CASRTDRRAEAFF TGTGCCAGCAGGACGGACAGGCGGGCTGAAGCTTTCTTT
NA TRBJ1-5 once TRBV30 CAWSDGTRSNQPQHF TGTGCCTGGAGTGACGGGACACGGAGCAATCAGCCCCAGCATTTT
TRBD2 TRBJ2-5 NA TRBV7-9 CASSETSGRGVETQYF TGTGCCAGCAGCGAGACTAGCGGGAGAGGGGTAGAGACCCAGTACTTC
NA TRBJ2-3 NA TRBV15 CATSILVTDTQYF TGTGCCACCAGCATCCTCGTCACAGATACGCAGTATTTT
NA TRBJ1-5 NA TRBV6-1 CASSPPPGNRQPQHF TGTGCCAGCAGTCCCCCCCCGGGGAACAGACAGCCCCAGCATTTT
NA TRBJ2-7 NA TRBV5-1 CASSPAGGLTYEQYF TGCGCCAGCAGCCCGGCTGGGGGACTTACCTACGAGCAGTACTTC
NA TRBJ2-7 NA TRBV7-8 CASTLEPVSYEQYF TGTGCCAGCACTCTAGAGCCAGTATCCTACGAGCAGTACTTC
NA TRBJ2-1 NA TRBV7-2 CASSDILLAIRGNEQFF TGTGCCAGCAGCGACATACTATTAGCGATAAGAGGCAATGAGCAGTTCTTC
TRBD1 TRBJ1-4 NA TRBV25-1 CASSSDRGLSNEKLFF TGTGCCAGCAGTTCAGACAGGGGACTGTCAAATGAAAAACTGTTTTTT
NA TRBJ2-3 NA TRBV2 CASSGAGVTDTQYF TGTGCCAGCAGTGGGGCAGGGGTGACAGATACGCAGTATTTT
NA TRBJ1-2 NA TRBV11-1 CASSLEGSGYTF TGTGCCAGCAGCTTAGAGGGGAGTGGCTACACCTTC
NA TRBJ1-4 NA TRBV6-1 CASSDQAGLGMTNEKLFF TGTGCCAGCAGTGATCAGGCGGGGCTCGGAATGACTAATGAAAAACTGTTTTTT
NA TRBJ2-7 NA TRBV28 CASTPGRYEQYF TGTGCTAGTACCCCGGGGCGGTACGAGCAGTACTTC
NA TRBJ1-4 NA TRBV30 CAWTPGAANEKLFF TGTGCCTGGACCCCCGGGGCGGCTAATGAAAAACTGTTTTTT
NA TRBJ1-5 NA TRBV28 CASSLDSNQPQHF TGTGCCAGCAGTCTGGATAGCAATCAGCCCCAGCATTTT
NA TRBJ2-2 NA TRBV29-1 CSVDFGRAAGELFF TGCAGCGTTGATTTTGGCAGGGCCGCCGGGGAGCTGTTTTTT
TRBD2 TRBJ2-2 NA TRBV2 CASSEFSGSAGELFF TGTGCCAGCAGTGAATTTAGCGGGAGTGCCGGGGAGCTGTTTTTT
NA TRBJ2-2 few TRBV30 CAWAGGRGGGELFF TGTGCCTGGGCTGGGGGGCGCGGCGGCGGGGAGCTGTTTTTT
TRBD2 TRBJ2-1 few TRBV5-1 CASSLGGSSYNEQFF TGCGCCAGCAGCTTGGGCGGGAGTTCTTACAATGAGCAGTTCTTC
NA TRBJ2-1 NA TRBV6-1 CASGGTDRYEQFF TGTGCCAGCGGCGGAACAGATCGGTATGAGCAGTTCTTC
TRBD1 TRBJ2-1 NA TRBV18 CASSPQTGTGLDEQFF TGTGCCAGCTCACCCCAAACCGGGACAGGGCTCGATGAGCAGTTCTTC
NA TRBJ2-1 NA TRBV27 CASSLRNGRDYNEQFF TGTGCCAGCAGTTTAAGGAACGGGCGCGATTACAATGAGCAGTTCTTC
NA TRBJ2-2 NA TRBV29-1 CSVEAKGWTGELFF TGCAGCGTTGAAGCGAAGGGATGGACCGGGGAGCTGTTTTTT
NA TRBJ1-2 NA TRBV29-1 CSVEDEMSAGLIGGYTF TGCAGCGTTGAAGATGAAATGTCGGCAGGGCTGATTGGTGGCTACACCTTC
NA TRBJ1-1 few TRBV19 CASSTREGTAKAFF TGTGCCAGTAGTACCAGAGAAGGGACGGCTAAAGCTTTCTTT
TRBD2 TRBJ2-1 NA TRBV5-1 CASSLGLAGTYNEQFF TGCGCCAGCAGCCTGGGACTAGCGGGAACCTACAATGAGCAGTTCTTC
NA TRBJ1-5 NA TRBV6-5 CASSYKAESNQPQHF TGTGCCAGCAGTTACAAGGCAGAATCCAATCAGCCCCAGCATTTT
NA TRBJ2-1 NA TRBV5-1 CASSLSGSYNEQFF TGCGCCAGCAGCTTGAGTGGCTCCTACAATGAGCAGTTCTTC
NA TRBJ2-5 NA TRBV27 CASSPRQGGETQYF TGTGCCAGCAGTCCCCGACAGGGAGGGGAGACCCAGTACTTC
TRBD1 TRBJ2-7 few TRBV27 CASSLRQGGHEQYF TGTGCCAGCAGTTTGCGACAGGGTGGCCACGAGCAGTACTTC
TRBD2 TRBJ2-3 few TRBV29-1 CSVVTASGSLDTQYF TGCAGCGTTGTCACCGCTAGCGGGAGCCTGGATACGCAGTATTTT
NA TRBJ2-6 NA TRBV4-1 CASSQERLGTGLTF TGCGCCAGCAGCCAAGAACGGCTTGGAACAGGGCTGACTTTC
TRBD1 TRBJ1-3 NA TRBV7-6 CASSSTGVLPGNTIYF TGTGCCAGCAGCTCCACAGGGGTCTTACCTGGAAACACCATATATTTT
TRBD2 TRBJ2-4 NA TRBV29-1 CSVRPSGRNIQYF TGCAGCGTTAGGCCTAGCGGGCGAAACATTCAGTACTTC
NA TRBJ2-7 NA TRBV7-8 CASSRQQGPYEQYF TGTGCCAGCAGCCGACAACAGGGACCCTACGAGCAGTACTTC
TRBD1 TRBJ2-7 NA TRBV7-9 CASSLAGGTGVYEQYF TGTGCCAGCAGCTTAGCTGGTGGGACAGGGGTGTACGAGCAGTACTTC
NA TRBJ2-1 NA TRBV6-5 CASTLDNEQFF TGTGCCAGCACCCTTGACAATGAGCAGTTCTTC
TRBD2 TRBJ2-5 NA TRBV25-1 CASKTSGQKETQYF TGTGCCAGCAAGACTAGCGGCCAAAAAGAGACCCAGTACTTC
NA TRBJ1-5 NA TRBV4-3 CASSQDRDQPQHF TGCGCCAGCAGCCAAGACAGGGATCAGCCCCAGCATTTT
TRBD2 TRBJ2-1 NA TRBV29-1 CSVEEVSGKYSYNEQFF TGCAGCGTTGAAGAGGTTAGCGGGAAATACTCCTACAATGAGCAGTTCTTC
NA TRBJ1-5 NA TRBV30 CAWTSVAGQPQHF TGTGCCTGGACGTCGGTAGCGGGTCAGCCCCAGCATTTT
TRBD2 TRBJ2-5 NA TRBV27 CASGKREGGETQYF TGTGCCAGCGGAAAGCGGGAGGGAGGGGAGACCCAGTACTTC
NA TRBJ1-5 NA TRBV27 CASSLIATGSNQPQHF TGTGCCAGCAGTTTAATAGCCACAGGTAGCAATCAGCCCCAGCATTTT
TRBD1 TRBJ2-7 few TRBV7-2 CASSHRGYEQYF TGTGCCAGCAGTCACAGGGGTTACGAGCAGTACTTC
TRBD1 TRBJ2-2 NA TRBV27 CASSPIGQGVAKGGELFF TGTGCCAGCAGTCCAATAGGACAGGGGGTGGCGAAGGGCGGGGAGCTGTTTTTT
NA TRBJ2-3 NA TRBV7-9 CASSHGLADTQYF TGTGCCAGCAGCCACGGACTCGCAGATACGCAGTATTTT
NA TRBJ1-2 NA TRBV7-9 CASSFTGSRGYTF TGTGCCAGCAGCTTTACAGGGTCGCGGGGCTACACCTTC